This TCR beta chain was retrieved from a study of T cell responses to AZD1222 COVID-19 vaccine. As regards this clone: An end of the junction does not agree with germline; a read error may underlie this. Other nucleotide sequences from this sample produce the same CDR3.

CDR1 and CDR2 (germline): MNHEY, SVGEGT. This CDR3 is built from 13 residues. Measured with immunoSEQ multiplex PCR; TCRdb has only the in-frame clones, and not every one. The profile shows around 200,000 clones, approximately 91% of them singletons. The specimen was peripheral blood, collected on day 0 of AZD1222 vaccination. The chain links TRBV6-2 or TRBV6-3 to TRBJ2-7; D is perhaps TRBD1 (5 bases). The TCR sequence derives from an adult in good health. DNA for the CDR3: TGTGCCAGCAGTCTAGGACGTATGATGGGGCCGTCCTTC. Its translation: CASSLGRMMGPSF.